These T cell receptor beta chains were read from a single sample in a study of siplizumab effects on memory and regulatory T cells. This table comes from immunoSEQ multiplex PCR, and its TCRdb copy is limited to in-frame clones, with some not included. There are 85,000 to 120,000 clones in the sample; roughly nine tenths occur only once, and about 1.1% lies in the top ten. The sample consisted of CD4+ T cells sorted from blood. The origin of the receptors is a human donor in good health. CDR3s include the opening cysteine and the closing phenylalanine or tryptophan. Each record gives: V gene, D gene, clone size, J gene, CDR3 DNA, CDR3 protein. D genes are given only for firm matches. Only some rows state a clone size, as once, few, many or a class for expanded clones.

TRBV29-1	TRBD1	.	TRBJ2-2	TGCAGCGTTGAGGGGGACAGGGGGATCGGGGAGCTGTTTTTT	CSVEGDRGIGELFF
TRBV7-9	.	.	TRBJ2-7	TGTGCCAGCAGCTTTGCATCAGGGCCCCCCTCCTACGAGCAGTACTTC	CASSFASGPPSYEQYF
TRBV5-1	.	.	TRBJ2-7	TGCGCCAGCAGCCCCGGAGGGTCACAAGAGCAGTACTTC	CASSPGGSQEQYF
TRBV28	.	few	TRBJ1-2	TGTGCCAGCAGTTTGCGGGGCTATGGCTACACCTTC	CASSLRGYGYTF
TRBV2	.	.	TRBJ1-4	TGTGCCAGCATGGTCTCCGAAAAACTGTTTTTT	CASMVSEKLFF
TRBV9	.	.	TRBJ2-3	TGTGCCAGCAGCCCGGTCACAGATACGCAGTATTTT	CASSPVTDTQYF
TRBV4-1	.	few	TRBJ2-2	TGCGCCAGCAGCCGGCGGGCCGGGGAGCTGTTTTTT	CASSRRAGELFF
TRBV11-2	.	.	TRBJ2-7	TGTGCCAGCAGCTTAGGTCCCGAGAGGGGTCGCACCTCCTACGAGCAGTACTTC	CASSLGPERGRTSYEQYF
TRBV7-8	.	.	TRBJ2-5	TGTGCCAGCAGCCTTTTTTTAGAGACCCAGTACTTC	CASSLFLETQYF
TRBV7-6	.	once	TRBJ2-2	TGTGCCAGCAGCCCTCGCCGGGACTCCGGCACCGGGGAGCTGTTTTTT	CASSPRRDSGTGELFF
TRBV5-6	.	once	TRBJ2-7	TGTGCCAGCAGCTCCCCCCGGACTGCTCTCGAGCAGTACTTC	CASSSPRTALEQYF
TRBV27	.	.	TRBJ1-2	TGTGCCAGCAGTATCATCGGAGCCTCGAACTATGGCTACACCTTC	CASSIIGASNYGYTF
TRBV2	.	.	TRBJ2-3	TGTGCCAGCAGTGTTGGATTGGGACTGACCACAGATACGCAGTATTTT	CASSVGLGLTTDTQYF
TRBV5-4	TRBD2	.	TRBJ2-4	TGTGCCAGCAGCTCGCTAGCGGGAGGGAACGGGGCCAAAAACATTCAGTACTTC	CASSSLAGGNGAKNIQYF
TRBV6-4	.	.	TRBJ2-2	TGTGCCAACCTCTCTGGCTACCCGGAGTCCCACACCGGGGAGCTGTTTTTT	CANLSGYPESHTGELFF
TRBV7-9	.	once	TRBJ1-5	TGTGCCAGCAGCTTAGGTAATACGGGTGATCAGCCCCAGCATTTT	CASSLGNTGDQPQHF
TRBV29-1	.	.	TRBJ2-5	TGCAGCGTTGAAGATCGTGAGACCCAGTACTTC	CSVEDRETQYF
TRBV14	.	.	TRBJ1-1	TGTGCCAGCAGCCAAGCCCTACAGGGGAACACTGAAGCTTTCTTT	CASSQALQGNTEAFF
TRBV28	TRBD2	.	TRBJ2-1	TGTGCCAGCAGCCCTCGCGGCGGGAGCATGGTTCGGGACAATGAGCAGTTCTTC	CASSPRGGSMVRDNEQFF
TRBV25-1	TRBD1	.	TRBJ2-7	TGTGCCAGCAGTGAAGACAGGGTACTCGGCGAGCAGTACTTC	CASSEDRVLGEQYF
TRBV15	TRBD1	.	TRBJ1-1	TGTGCCACCAGCAGACCTCAGACAGGGGCGGGAAGGACTGAAGCTTTCTTT	CATSRPQTGAGRTEAFF
TRBV28	TRBD1	.	TRBJ2-6	TGTGCCAGCAGAGGACAGGGGAAAAACTCTGGGGCCAACGTCCTGACTTTC	CASRGQGKNSGANVLTF
TRBV29-1	.	.	TRBJ1-4	TGCAGCGTTGATGGAGGTTGGACTAATGAAAAACTGTTTTTT	CSVDGGWTNEKLFF
TRBV11-3	.	.	TRBJ1-1	TGTGCCAGCACCACACACCGACCGAACACTGAAGCTTTCTTT	CASTTHRPNTEAFF
TRBV7-9	.	.	TRBJ2-7	TGTGCCAGCAGCTTAGACACTCAGCAGTACTTC	CASSLDTQQYF
TRBV27	.	.	TRBJ2-5	TGTGCCAGTAGCAGGGGTGGAGAGACCCAGTACTTC	CASSRGGETQYF
TRBV5-1	.	.	TRBJ1-5	TGCGCCAGCAGCTTGGACATTTATAGCAATCAGCCCCAGCATTTT	CASSLDIYSNQPQHF
TRBV6-1	TRBD1	.	TRBJ2-5	TGTGCCAGCAGTGTGTATATGGGACAGGGGCAAGAGACCCAGTACTTC	CASSVYMGQGQETQYF
TRBV28	TRBD1	.	TRBJ1-1	TGTGCCACGATAACAGGGGGCGCAGGAGTTGAAGCTTTCTTT	CATITGGAGVEAFF
TRBV29-1	.	.	TRBJ1-2	TGCAGCGTTGAAGGAGGAAAAGGCTACACCTTC	CSVEGGKGYTF
TRBV5-1	.	.	TRBJ1-1	TGCGCCAGCAGGGTCCAACAGGTCTCCAACACTGAAGCTTTCTTT	CASRVQQVSNTEAFF
TRBV2	.	.	TRBJ2-7	TGTGCCAGCTCTATGACGGAGCGGAGGGTCTCCTACGAGCAGTACTTC	CASSMTERRVSYEQYF
TRBV14	TRBD1	.	TRBJ1-6	TGTGCCAGCAGCCAAGTTGACTACAGGGGCGGTAATTCACCCCTCCACTTT	CASSQVDYRGGNSPLHF
TRBV7-9	.	.	TRBJ2-1	TGTGCCAGCAGCTTACACCGGGTACCCCCCAATGAGCAGTTCTTC	CASSLHRVPPNEQFF
TRBV11-2	.	.	TRBJ2-6	TGTGCCAGCAGCTTAATTACTGGGGCCAACGTCCTGACTTTC	CASSLITGANVLTF